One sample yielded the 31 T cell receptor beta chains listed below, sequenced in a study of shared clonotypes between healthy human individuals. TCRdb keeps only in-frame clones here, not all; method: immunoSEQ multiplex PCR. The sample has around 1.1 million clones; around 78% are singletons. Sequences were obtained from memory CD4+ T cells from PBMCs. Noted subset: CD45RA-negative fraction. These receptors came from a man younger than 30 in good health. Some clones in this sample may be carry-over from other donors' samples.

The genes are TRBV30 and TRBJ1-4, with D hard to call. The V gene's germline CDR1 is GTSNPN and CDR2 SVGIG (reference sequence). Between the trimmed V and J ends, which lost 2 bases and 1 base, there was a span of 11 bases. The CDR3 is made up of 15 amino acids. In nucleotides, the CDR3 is TGTGCCTGGAGTCAGAATGGGATAACTAATGAAAAACTGTTTTTT. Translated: CAWSQNGITNEKLFF. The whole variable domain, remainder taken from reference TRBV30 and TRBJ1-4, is SQTIHQWPATLVQPVGSPLSLECTVEGTSNPNLYWYRQAAGRGLQLLFYSVGIGQISSEVPQNLSASRPQDRQFILSSKKLLLSDSGFYLCAWSQNGITNEKLFFGSGTQLSVL.

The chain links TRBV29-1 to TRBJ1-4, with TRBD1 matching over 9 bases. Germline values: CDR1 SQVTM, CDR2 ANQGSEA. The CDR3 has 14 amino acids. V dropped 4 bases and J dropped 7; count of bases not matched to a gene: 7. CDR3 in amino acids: CSVAHGTGTEKLFF. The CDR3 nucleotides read TGCAGCGTTGCCCACGGGACAGGGACTGAAAAACTGTTTTTT.

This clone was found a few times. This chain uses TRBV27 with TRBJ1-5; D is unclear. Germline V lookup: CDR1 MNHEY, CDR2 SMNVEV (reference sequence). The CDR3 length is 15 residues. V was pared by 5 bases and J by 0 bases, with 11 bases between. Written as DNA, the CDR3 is TGTGCCAGCAGTCATCGGTTACCTAGCAATCAGCCCCAGCATTTT. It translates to CASSHRLPSNQPQHF.

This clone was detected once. CDR3 nucleotide sequence: TGTGCCAGCTCACCATGGCAGGACGGCAGGGATGAGCAGTTCTTC. It yields the protein CASSPWQDGRDEQFF. The V and J genes are TRBV18 and TRBJ2-1; perhaps TRBD1 as D (5 bases). The CDR3 loop spans 15 amino acids. The V end was cut by 2 bases, the J end by 8 bases, with 16 bases between. From germline, CDR1 is KGHSH and CDR2 LQKENI.

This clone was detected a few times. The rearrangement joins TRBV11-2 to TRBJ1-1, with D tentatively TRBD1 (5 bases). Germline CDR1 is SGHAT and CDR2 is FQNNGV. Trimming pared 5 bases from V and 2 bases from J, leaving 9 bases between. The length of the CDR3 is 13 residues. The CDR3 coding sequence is TGTGCCAGCAGCGCAGGACACAACACTGAAGCTTTCTTT. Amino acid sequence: CASSAGHNTEAFF.

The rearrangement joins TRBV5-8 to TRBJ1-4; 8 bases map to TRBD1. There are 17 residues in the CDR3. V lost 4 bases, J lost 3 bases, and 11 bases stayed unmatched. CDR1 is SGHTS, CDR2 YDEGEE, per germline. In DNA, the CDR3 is TGTGCCAGCAGCCGGACAGGGTTCTCTTTGGCTAATGAAAAACTGTTTTTT. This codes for CASSRTGFSLANEKLFF.

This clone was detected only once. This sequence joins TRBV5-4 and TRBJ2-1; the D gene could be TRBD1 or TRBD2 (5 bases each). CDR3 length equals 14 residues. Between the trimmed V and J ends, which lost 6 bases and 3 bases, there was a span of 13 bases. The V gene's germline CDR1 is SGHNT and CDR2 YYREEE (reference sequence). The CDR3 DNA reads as TGTGCCAGCACGAGGGGTTCAAACTACAATGAGCAGTTCTTC. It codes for CASTRGSNYNEQFF.

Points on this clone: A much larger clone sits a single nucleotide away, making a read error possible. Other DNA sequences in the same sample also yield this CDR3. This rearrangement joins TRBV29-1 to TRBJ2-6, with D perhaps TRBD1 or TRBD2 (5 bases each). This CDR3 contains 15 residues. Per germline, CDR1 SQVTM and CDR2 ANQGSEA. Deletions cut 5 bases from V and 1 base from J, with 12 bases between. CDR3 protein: CSVRDPPSGANVLTF. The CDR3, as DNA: TGCAGCGTTCGGGACCCCCCGTCTGGGGCCAACGTCCTGACTTTC.

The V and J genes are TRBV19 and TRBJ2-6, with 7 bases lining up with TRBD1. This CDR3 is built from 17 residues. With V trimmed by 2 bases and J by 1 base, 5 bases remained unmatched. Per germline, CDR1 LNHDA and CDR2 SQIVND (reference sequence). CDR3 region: CASSIQHRGSGANVLTF. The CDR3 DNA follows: TGTGCCAGTAGTATACAACACAGGGGATCTGGGGCCAACGTCCTGACTTTC.

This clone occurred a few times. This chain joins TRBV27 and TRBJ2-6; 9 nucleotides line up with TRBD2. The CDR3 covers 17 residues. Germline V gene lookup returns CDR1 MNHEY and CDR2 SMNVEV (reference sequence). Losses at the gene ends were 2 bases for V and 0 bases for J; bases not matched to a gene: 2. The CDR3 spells CASSLLAGFSGANVLTF. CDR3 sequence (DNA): TGTGCCAGCAGTTTACTAGCGGGGTTCTCTGGGGCCAACGTCCTGACTTTC. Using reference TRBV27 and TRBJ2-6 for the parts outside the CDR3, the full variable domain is EAQVTQNPRYLITVTGKKLTVTCSQNMNHEYMSWYRQDPGLGLRQIYYSMNVEVTDKGDVPEGYKVSRKEKRNFPLILESPSPNQTSLYFCASSLLAGFSGANVLTFGAGSRLTVL.

The CDR3 nucleotides read TGTGCCAGCAGTTCCTCAGGAAGCGGAGCCTACGAGCAGTACTTC. Protein: CASSSSGSGAYEQYF. This chain links TRBV28 with TRBJ2-7; a possible D gene is TRBD2 (5 bases). The CDR3 is made up of 15 amino acids. Germline lookup yields CDR1 MDHEN and CDR2 SYDVKM. The germline V and J ends were trimmed by 4 bases and 2 bases, with 15 bases remaining between them.

The CDR3 DNA sequence: TGCAGCGTTGACCCGAACACGGGGGAGACCCAGTACTTC. Translating it yields CSVDPNTGETQYF. The J gene is TRBJ2-5, the V gene TRBV29-1, with D possibly TRBD2 on 5 matching bases. Germline V CDR1 and CDR2: SQVTM, ANQGSEA. CDR3 length equals 13 residues. Trimming removed 3 bases from V and 5 bases from J, with 13 bases in between.

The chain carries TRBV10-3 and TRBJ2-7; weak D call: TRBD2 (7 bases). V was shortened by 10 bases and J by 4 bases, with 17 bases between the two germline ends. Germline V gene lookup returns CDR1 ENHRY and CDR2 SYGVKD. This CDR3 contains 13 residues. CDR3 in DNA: TGTGCCACTAGGGGGGGAGCGGCGTACGAGCAGTACTTC. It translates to CATRGGAAYEQYF.

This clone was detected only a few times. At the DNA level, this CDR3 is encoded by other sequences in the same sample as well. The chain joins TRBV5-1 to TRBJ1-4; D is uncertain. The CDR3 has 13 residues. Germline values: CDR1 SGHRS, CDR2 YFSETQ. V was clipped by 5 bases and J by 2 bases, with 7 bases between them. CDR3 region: CASRPATNEKLFF. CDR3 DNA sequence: TGCGCCAGCAGGCCCGCCACTAATGAAAAACTGTTTTTT. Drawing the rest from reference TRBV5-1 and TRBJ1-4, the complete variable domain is KAGVTQTPRYLIKTRGQQVTLSCSPISGHRSVSWYQQTPGQGLQFLFEYFSETQRNKGNFPGRFSGRQFSNSRSEMNVSTLELGDSALYLCASRPATNEKLFFGSGTQLSVL.

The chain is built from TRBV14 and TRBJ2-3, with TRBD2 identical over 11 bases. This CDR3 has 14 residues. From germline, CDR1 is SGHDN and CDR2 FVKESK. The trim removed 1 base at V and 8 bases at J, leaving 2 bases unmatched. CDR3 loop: CASSQALAGGTQYF. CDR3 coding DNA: TGTGCCAGCAGCCAAGCCCTAGCGGGGGGTACGCAGTATTTT.

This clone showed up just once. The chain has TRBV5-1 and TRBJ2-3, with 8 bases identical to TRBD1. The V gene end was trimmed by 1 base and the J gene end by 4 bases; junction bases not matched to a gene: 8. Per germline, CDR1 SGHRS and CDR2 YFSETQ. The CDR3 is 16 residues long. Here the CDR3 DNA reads TGCGCCAGCAGCTTGCAGGGGGCAGGGGGAGCAGATACGCAGTATTTT. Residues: CASSLQGAGGADTQYF.

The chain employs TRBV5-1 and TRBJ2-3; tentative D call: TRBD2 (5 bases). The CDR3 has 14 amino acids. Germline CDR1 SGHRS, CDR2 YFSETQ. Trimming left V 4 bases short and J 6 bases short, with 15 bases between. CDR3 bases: TGCGCCAGCAGCCTATCCCAGGCTAGCGATACGCAGTATTTT. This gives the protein CASSLSQASDTQYF.

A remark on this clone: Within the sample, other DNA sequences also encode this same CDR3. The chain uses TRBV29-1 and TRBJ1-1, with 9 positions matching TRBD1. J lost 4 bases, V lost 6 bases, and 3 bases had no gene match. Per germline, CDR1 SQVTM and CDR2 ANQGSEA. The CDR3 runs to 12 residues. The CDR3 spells CSVDRGGTEAFF. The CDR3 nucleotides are TGCAGCGTGGACAGGGGCGGCACTGAAGCTTTCTTT.

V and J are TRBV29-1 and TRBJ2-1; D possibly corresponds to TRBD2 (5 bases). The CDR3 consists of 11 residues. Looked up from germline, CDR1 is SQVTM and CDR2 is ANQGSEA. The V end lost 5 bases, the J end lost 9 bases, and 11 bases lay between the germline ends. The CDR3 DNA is TGCAGCGTTACCAAAAGCGGTGAGCAGTTCTTC. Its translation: CSVTKSGEQFF.

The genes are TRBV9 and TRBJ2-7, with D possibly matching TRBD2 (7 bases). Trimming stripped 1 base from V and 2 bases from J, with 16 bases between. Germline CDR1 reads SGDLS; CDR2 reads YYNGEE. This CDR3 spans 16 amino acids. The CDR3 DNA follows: TGTGCCAGCAGCGTAAGCCAGTGGGAGGGGGCCTACGAGCAGTACTTC. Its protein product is CASSVSQWEGAYEQYF.

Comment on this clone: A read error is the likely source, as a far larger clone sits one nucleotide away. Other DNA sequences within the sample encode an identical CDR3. DNA for the CDR3: TGTGCCAGCTCCGACAGAGACCAGAACACCGGGGAGCTGTTTTTT. Protein sequence: CASSDRDQNTGELFF. This sequence joins TRBV2 and TRBJ2-2; D perhaps matches TRBD1 (5 bases). Trimming stripped 8 bases from V and 1 base from J, with 14 bases between. CDR1 is SNHLY, CDR2 FYNNEI, per germline. CDR3 length equals 15 residues.

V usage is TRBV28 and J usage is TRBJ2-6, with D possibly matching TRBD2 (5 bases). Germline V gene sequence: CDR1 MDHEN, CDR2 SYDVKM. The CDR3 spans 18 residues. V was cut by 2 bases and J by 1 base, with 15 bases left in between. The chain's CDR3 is CASSLNPGIRSGANVLTF. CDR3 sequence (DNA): TGTGCCAGCAGTTTAAACCCCGGGATCAGGTCTGGGGCCAACGTCCTGACTTTC.

CDR3 loop: CASSFYSTDTQYF. In DNA form, the CDR3 reads TGTGCCAGCAGTTTTTACTCCACAGATACGCAGTATTTT. This rearrangement joins TRBV27 to TRBJ2-3; D remains ambiguous. Trimming took 3 bases from V and 2 from J, leaving 6 bases between them. This CDR3 has 13 amino acids. Germline CDR1 reads MNHEY; CDR2 reads SMNVEV (reference sequence).

This CDR3 reads CASSLEGRKETQYF. For the CDR3, the DNA is TGTGCCAGCAGCTTAGAGGGCAGGAAAGAGACCCAGTACTTC. The J gene is TRBJ2-5, the V gene TRBV7-9; no clear D. The CDR3 has 14 residues. Germline V CDR1 and CDR2: SEHNR, FQNEAQ (reference sequence). Trimming cost V 1 base and J 3 bases, with 9 bases left between them.

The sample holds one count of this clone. For the CDR3, the DNA is TGTGCCAGCAGCCGCTGGGAGAACACTGAAGCTTTCTTT. Translated, it gives CASSRWENTEAFF. The chain carries TRBV5-4 and TRBJ1-1; D is ambiguous. CDR1 and CDR2 (germline): SGHNT, YYREEE (reference sequence). This CDR3 has 13 amino acids. Trimming stripped 4 bases from V and 1 base from J, with 8 bases between.

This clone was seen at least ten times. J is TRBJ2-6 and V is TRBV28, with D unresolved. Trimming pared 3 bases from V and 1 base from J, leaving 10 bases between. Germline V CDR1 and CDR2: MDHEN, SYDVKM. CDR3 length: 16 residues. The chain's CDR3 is CASSLSWGSGANVLTF. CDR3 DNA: TGTGCCAGCAGTTTGAGCTGGGGTTCTGGGGCCAACGTCCTGACTTTC.

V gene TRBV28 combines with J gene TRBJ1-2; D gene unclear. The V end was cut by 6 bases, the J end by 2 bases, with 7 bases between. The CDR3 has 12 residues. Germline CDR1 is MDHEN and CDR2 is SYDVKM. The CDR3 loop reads CASRMGNYGYTF. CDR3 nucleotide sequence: TGTGCCAGCAGAATGGGAAACTATGGCTACACCTTC.

CDR3 coding DNA: TGCGCCAGCAGCTTGGTGGGGAGTGGCAACACTGAAGCTTTCTTT. Translated: CASSLVGSGNTEAFF. The rearrangement joins TRBV5-1 to TRBJ1-1, with no clear D. Per the germline V gene, CDR1 is SGHRS and CDR2 is YFSETQ. Trimming stripped 0 bases from V and 2 bases from J, with 11 bases between. The CDR3 loop spans 15 amino acids.

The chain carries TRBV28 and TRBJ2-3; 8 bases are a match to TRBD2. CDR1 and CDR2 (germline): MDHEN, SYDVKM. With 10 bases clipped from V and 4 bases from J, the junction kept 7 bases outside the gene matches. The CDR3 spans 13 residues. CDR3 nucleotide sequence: TGTGCCACGGTCAGGCGGGAGGCAGATACGCAGTATTTT. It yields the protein CATVRREADTQYF.

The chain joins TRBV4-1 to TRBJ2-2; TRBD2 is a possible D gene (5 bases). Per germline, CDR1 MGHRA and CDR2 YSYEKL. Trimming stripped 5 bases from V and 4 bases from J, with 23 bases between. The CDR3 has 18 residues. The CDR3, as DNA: TGCGCCAGCAGCGAAAATATGCTTAGCGCTTCGGTCACCGGGGAGCTGTTTTTT. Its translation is CASSENMLSASVTGELFF.

CDR3: CASSFEGGRKGELFF. The DNA of the CDR3 is TGTGCCAGCAGCTTCGAGGGGGGACGGAAAGGGGAGCTGTTTTTT. The chain has TRBV7-6 and TRBJ2-2; the D call may be TRBD1 or TRBD2 (6 bases each). Trimming cost V 3 bases and J 8 bases, with 16 bases left between them. Germline assignment: CDR1 SGHVS and CDR2 FNYEAQ. The CDR3 spans 15 residues.